Sequencing of this T cell receptor beta chain was carried out in a study of blood T cell repertoires in COVID-19 (dated by TCRdb to the early 2020s). Background for the entire study: The collaborator samples originated in the United States, Italy and Spain and spanned the acute and convalescent phases of COVID-19. The material from the prospective study consisted of cDNA or gDNA derived from T cells, B-cell-depleted T cells, or PBMCs. The dataset comprised deeply sampled blood TCRbeta repertoires from subjects exposed to, actively infected with, or recovered from COVID-19. The repertoires were made available in a free public database intended to serve as a resource for research on the immune response to SARS-CoV-2. The samples were drawn from the first 160 participants of the ongoing ImmuneRACE study and from some 1,300 subjects provided by 6 global collaborators. Nearly every sample came with metadata listing a de-identified subject ID, COVID-19 status, age in years and sex. Where HLA class I and class II types were available, the types were taken from metadata supplied by the sample provider, not from assay-based typing.

To note about this clone: The target of this receptor is not known. No clone much larger than this one lies a single base away; base qualities are absent.

V is reduced by 3 bases and J by 3 bases, leaving a spacing of 15 bases between them. The germline V gene encodes CDR1 SGHNT and CDR2 YYREEE (reference sequence). Its CDR3 holds 15 amino acids, cysteine through phenylalanine. Only the CDR3 DNA is retained, 45 bases long and in frame from the first base. TCRbeta CDR3 regions were amplified from genomic DNA using the immunoSEQ Assay, a bias-controlled multiplex PCR. In the original analysis: Nucleated cell counts per sample were estimated from amplification of reference gene primers within the assay. To quantify the absolute abundance of each unique TCRbeta CDR3 rearrangement, sequence reads were collapsed and filtered. For each sample, productive Simpson clonality was calculated as the square root of Simpson's diversity index across productive rearrangements. The source is immuneACCESS, and TCRdb retained only in-frame sequences with V and J called. Part of the clones is not carried over; for the studies checked, unresolved V genes explain less than half of this, and the remainder is unexplained. The V and J calls and clone size are taken from that table; D and trimming were inferred from the DNA. The sample table lists around 300,000 clones, around 89% of them with a count of one. The ten largest clones add up to around 2.9% of the sample.

Participants in the prospective study were aged about 18 to 90 years, lived in 24 United States geographic areas, and enrolled through a virtual design. Cohort assignment in the prospective study relied on participant-reported clinical history from a screening survey and a study questionnaire. Recovered participants in ImmuneRACE Cohort 3 were defined by two consecutive negative NP/OP PCR tests, clearance by a healthcare professional, or resolution of symptoms. Each participant in the prospective study had whole blood, serum and a nasopharyngeal or oropharyngeal swab collected by mobile phlebotomists. Over a roughly 2-month period, participants in the prospective study had the option of providing additional blood draws and questionnaires. Before DNA extraction, blood samples from the prospective study were shipped at room temperature or frozen. Results and caveats for the whole study, not just this receptor: How much clinical and demographic metadata was included differed by source and by participant, and the metadata was provided uncurated.

The rearrangement joined TRBV5-4 to TRBJ1-1; the D segment could be TRBD1, given 6 matching bases. The sequenced sample was PBMCs or T cells enriched from blood (not recorded which). The sequence derives from a woman aged 45 to 65 who had recovered from COVID-19. The DNA is as follows: TGTGCCAGCAGCTATATATGGGGGCGGGACACTGAAGCTTTCTTT. It encodes CASSYIWGRDTEAFF.